Only one count was recorded for the clone carrying this T cell receptor (beta chain). The antigen remains unidentified. The repertoire was sequenced with immunoSEQ multiplex PCR; TCRdb's copy has only in-frame clones and lacks some. Of around 60,000 clones in the sample, about 88% were seen once. This entry comes from a study of a mutant IDH1 vaccine in newly diagnosed glioma. CDR3 size: 13 residues. V lost 6 bases to trimming and J lost 2 bases, with 10 bases between them. In germline, CDR1 is MNHEY, CDR2 SMNVEV (reference sequence). The study's findings and limits: Induction of immune responses by the vaccine occurred in 85% to 95% of patients.

Specified time point: week 11, during vaccination. A single vaccine dose contained 300 ug of mutant IDH1 20-mer peptide, and topical imiquimod was used with it. The gene calls are TRBV27 and TRBJ1-2, with D possibly being TRBD1 (5 bases). Source: PBMCs, taken from a glioma patient whose treatment included an IDH1 peptide vaccine. The source of this sequence is a woman between 50 and 59 years old with glioma. CDR3 residues: CASSFRGNYGYTF. The CDR3 nucleotides are TGTGCCAGCAGCTTCCGGGGCAACTATGGCTACACCTTC.